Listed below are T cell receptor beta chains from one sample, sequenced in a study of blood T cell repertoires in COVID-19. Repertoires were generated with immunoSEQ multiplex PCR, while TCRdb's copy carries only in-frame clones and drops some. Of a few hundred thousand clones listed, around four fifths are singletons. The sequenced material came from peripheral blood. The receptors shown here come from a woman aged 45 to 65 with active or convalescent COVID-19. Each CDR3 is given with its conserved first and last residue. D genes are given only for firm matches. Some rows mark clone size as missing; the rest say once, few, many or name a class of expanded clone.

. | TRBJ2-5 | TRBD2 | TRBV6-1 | TGTGCCAGCAGTGAAGTGGGTCGACTAGCGGGTTTACAAGAGACCCAGTACTTC | CASSEVGRLAGLQETQYF
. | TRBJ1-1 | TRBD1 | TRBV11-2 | TGTGCCAGCAGCTTTAACAGGGGGAACACTGAAGCTTTCTTT | CASSFNRGNTEAFF
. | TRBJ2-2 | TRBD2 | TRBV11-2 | TGTGCCAGCAGCCATGGACTTGCGGGAGGTACCGGGGAGCTGTTTTTT | CASSHGLAGGTGELFF
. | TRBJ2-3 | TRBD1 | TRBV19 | TGTGCCAGTAGTGTGACAGGGCCTAGCACAGATACGCAGTATTTT | CASSVTGPSTDTQYF
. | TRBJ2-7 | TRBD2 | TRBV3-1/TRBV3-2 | TGTGCCAGCAGCCAAGGCGGAATCACTAGCGGGCTATCCTACGAGCAGTACTTC | CASSQGGITSGLSYEQYF
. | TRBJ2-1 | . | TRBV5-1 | TGCGCCAGCAGCCTAACTAGCAACAATGAGCAGTTCTTC | CASSLTSNNEQFF
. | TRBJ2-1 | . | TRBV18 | TGTGCCAGCTCAGATAGAGCCTCCTACAATGAGCAGTTCTTC | CASSDRASYNEQFF
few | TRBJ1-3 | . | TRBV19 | TGTGCCAGTACCCCCCGCGCGGGCCTCTCTGGAAACACCATATATTTT | CASTPRAGLSGNTIYF
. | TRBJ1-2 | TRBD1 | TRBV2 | TGTGCCAGCAGCGAGACAGGGCCCTATGGCTACACCTTC | CASSETGPYGYTF
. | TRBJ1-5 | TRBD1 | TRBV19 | TGTGCCAGCGGGACAGAAATAATACCCCAGCATTTT | CASGTEIIPQHF
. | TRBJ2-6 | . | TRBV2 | TGTGCCAGCAGTGAAGCCCGGGGATCTGGGGCCAACGTCCTGACTTTC | CASSEARGSGANVLTF
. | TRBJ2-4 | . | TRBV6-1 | TGTGCCAGCAGTGAAAGAACCGCGAACAGAGACATTCAGTACTTC | CASSERTANRDIQYF
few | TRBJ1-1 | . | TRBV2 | TGTGCCAGCAGTTTCGGGCAGGGGCTCGGTAACACTGAAGCTTTCTTT | CASSFGQGLGNTEAFF
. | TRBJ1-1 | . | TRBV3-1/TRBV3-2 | TGTGCCAGCAGCCATCTCCTGAACACTGAAGCTTTCTTT | CASSHLLNTEAFF
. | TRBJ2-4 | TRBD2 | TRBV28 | TGTGCCAGCAGTCGACTAGCGGGGTTAGCCAAAAACATTCAGTACTTC | CASSRLAGLAKNIQYF
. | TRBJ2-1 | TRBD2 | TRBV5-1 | TGCGCCAGCAGCGGGCAAACTAGCGGGACCTACAATGAGCAGTTCTTC | CASSGQTSGTYNEQFF
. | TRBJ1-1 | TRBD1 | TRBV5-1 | TGCGCCAGCAGCCTGGCAATGACAGGGGGCACTGAAGCTTTCTTT | CASSLAMTGGTEAFF
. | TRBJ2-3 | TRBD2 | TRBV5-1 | TGCGCCAGCAGCGGCGGGAGGCTGACAGATACGCAGTATTTT | CASSGGRLTDTQYF
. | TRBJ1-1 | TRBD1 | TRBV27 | TGTGCCAGCAGCTGGACAGGGTCGAACACTGAAGCTTTCTTT | CASSWTGSNTEAFF
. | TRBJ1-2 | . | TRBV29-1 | TGCAGCGTTGATAGGGCAGGGAATGGCTACACCTTC | CSVDRAGNGYTF
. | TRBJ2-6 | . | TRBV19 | TGTGCCAGTACCCCGACATCTCACTCTGGGGCCAACGTCCTGACTTTC | CASTPTSHSGANVLTF
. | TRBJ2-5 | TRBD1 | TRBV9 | TGTGCCAGCAGCGTAGAAGCAGGGGGCAGTCGCGAGACCCAGTACTTC | CASSVEAGGSRETQYF